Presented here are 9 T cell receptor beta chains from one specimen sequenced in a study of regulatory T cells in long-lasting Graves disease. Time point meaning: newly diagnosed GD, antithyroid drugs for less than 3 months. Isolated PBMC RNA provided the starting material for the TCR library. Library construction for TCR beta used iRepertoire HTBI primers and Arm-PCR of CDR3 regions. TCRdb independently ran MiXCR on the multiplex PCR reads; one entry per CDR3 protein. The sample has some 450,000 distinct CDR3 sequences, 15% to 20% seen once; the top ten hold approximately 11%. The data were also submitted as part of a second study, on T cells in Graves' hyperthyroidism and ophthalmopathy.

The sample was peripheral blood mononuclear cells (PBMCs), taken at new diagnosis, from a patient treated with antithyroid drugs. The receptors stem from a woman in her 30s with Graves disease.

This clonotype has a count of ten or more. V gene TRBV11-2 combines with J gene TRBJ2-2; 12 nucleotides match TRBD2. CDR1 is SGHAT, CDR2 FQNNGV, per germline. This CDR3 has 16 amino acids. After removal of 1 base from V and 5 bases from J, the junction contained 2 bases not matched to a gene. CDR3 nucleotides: TGTGCCAGCAGCTTAGCTAGCGGGAGGGGGACCGGGGAGCTGTTTTTT. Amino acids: CASSLASGRGTGELFF.

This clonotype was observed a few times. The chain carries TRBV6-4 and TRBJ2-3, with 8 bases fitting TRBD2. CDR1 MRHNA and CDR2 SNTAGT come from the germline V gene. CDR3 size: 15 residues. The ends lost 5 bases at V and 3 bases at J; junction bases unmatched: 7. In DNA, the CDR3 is TGTGCCAGCAGTTCCAGCGGGAGATCAACAGATACGCAGTATTTT. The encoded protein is CASSSSGRSTDTQYF.

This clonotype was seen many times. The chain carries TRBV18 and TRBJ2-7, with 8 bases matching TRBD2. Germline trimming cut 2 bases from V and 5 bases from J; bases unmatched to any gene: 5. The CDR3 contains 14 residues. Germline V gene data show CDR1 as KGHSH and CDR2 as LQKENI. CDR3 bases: TGTGCCAGCTCACCAGACCTAGCGGGCAACGAGCAGTACTTC. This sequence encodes CASSPDLAGNEQYF.

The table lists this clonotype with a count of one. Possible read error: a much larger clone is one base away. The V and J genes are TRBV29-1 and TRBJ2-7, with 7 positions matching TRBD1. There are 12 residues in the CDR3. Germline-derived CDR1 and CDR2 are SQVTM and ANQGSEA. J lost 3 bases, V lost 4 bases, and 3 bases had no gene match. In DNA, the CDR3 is TGCAGCGTTGTTCACAGGGGCTACGAGCAGTACTTC. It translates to CSVVHRGYEQYF.

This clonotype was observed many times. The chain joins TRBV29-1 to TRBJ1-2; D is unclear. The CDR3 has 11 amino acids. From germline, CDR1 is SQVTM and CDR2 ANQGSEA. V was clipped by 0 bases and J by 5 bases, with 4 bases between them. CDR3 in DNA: TGCAGCGTTGAAGAAGGGTATGGCTACACCTTC. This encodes CSVEEGYGYTF.

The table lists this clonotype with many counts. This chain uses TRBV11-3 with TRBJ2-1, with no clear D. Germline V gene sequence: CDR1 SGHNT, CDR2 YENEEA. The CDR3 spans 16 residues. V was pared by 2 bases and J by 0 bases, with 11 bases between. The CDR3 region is CASSLSPSGSYNEQFF. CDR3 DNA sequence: TGTGCCAGCAGCTTAAGTCCATCCGGCTCCTACAATGAGCAGTTCTTC.

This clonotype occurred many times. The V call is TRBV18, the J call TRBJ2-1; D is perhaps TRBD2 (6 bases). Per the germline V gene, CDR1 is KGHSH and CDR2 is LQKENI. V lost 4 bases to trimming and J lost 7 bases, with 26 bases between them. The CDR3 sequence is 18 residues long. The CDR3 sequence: CASSLTEGTTRAKNEQFF. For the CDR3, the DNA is TGTGCCAGCTCACTGACGGAGGGGACGACCCGAGCCAAAAATGAGCAGTTCTTC.

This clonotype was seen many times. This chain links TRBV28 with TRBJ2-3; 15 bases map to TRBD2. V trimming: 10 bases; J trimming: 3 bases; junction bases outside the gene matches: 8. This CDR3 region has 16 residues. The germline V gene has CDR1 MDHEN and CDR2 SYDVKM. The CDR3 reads CATCPGTSGRTDTQYF. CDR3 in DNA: TGTGCCACCTGTCCCGGGACTAGCGGGAGGACAGATACGCAGTATTTT.

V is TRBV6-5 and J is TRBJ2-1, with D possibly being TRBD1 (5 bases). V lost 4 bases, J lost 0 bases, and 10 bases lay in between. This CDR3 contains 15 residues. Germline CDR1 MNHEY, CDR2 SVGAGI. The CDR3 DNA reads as TGTGCCAGCAGTTTCCAGGGCAGCTCCTACAATGAGCAGTTCTTC. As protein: CASSFQGSSYNEQFF.